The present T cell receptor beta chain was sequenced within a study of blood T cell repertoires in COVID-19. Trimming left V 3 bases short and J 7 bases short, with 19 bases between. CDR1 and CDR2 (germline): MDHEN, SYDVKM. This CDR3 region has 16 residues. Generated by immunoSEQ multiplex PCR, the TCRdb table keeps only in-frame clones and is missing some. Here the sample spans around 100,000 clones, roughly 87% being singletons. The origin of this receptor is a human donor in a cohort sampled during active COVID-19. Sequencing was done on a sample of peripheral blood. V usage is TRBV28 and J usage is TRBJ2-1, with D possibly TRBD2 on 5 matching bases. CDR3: CASSFVAGDRGNEQFF. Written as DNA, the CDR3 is TGTGCCAGCAGTTTTGTGGCGGGCGATCGAGGGAATGAGCAGTTCTTC.